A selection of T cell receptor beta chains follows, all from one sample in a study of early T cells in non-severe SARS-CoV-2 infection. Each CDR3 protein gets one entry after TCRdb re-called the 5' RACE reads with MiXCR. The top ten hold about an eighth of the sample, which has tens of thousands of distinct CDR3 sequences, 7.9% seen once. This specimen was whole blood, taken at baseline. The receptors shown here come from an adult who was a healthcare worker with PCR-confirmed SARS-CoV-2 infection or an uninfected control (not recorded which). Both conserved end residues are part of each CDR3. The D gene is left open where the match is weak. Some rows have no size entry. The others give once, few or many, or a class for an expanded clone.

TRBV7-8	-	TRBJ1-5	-	CASSPGGLNQPQHF	TGTGCCAGCAGCCCGGGGGGACTCAATCAGCCCCAGCATTTT
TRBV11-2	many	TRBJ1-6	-	CASSPSGGEGVANSPLHF	TGTGCCAGCAGCCCCAGCGGTGGCGAGGGGGTAGCCAATTCACCCCTCCACTTT
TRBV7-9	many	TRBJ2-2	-	CASSSLRNTGELFF	TGTGCCAGCAGCTCCCTCAGGAACACCGGGGAGCTGTTTTTT
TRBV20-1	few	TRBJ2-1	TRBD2	CSARSSGGPNEQFF	TGCAGTGCTAGATCTAGCGGGGGGCCCAATGAGCAGTTCTTC
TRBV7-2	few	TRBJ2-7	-	CASSLGPDYEQYF	TGTGCCAGCAGCTTAGGTCCTGACTACGAGCAGTACTTC
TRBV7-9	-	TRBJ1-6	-	CASSLAFGHPRMTLHF	TGTGCCAGCAGCTTAGCATTTGGGCACCCTAGGATGACCCTCCACTTT
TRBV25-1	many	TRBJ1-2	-	CASREGNYGYTF	TGTGCCAGCAGGGAAGGGAACTATGGCTACACCTTC
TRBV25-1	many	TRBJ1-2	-	CASSLRNGGYTF	TGTGCCAGCAGTCTCCGGAATGGTGGCTACACCTTC
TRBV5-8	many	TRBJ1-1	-	CASTPGPGRAFF	TGTGCCAGCACCCCGGGGCCAGGGAGAGCTTTCTTT
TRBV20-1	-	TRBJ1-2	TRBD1	CSARDSVGVGTENGYTF	TGCAGTGCTAGAGATAGTGTTGGAGTAGGGACAGAGAATGGCTACACCTTC
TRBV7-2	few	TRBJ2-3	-	CASRKGLATDTQYF	TGTGCCAGCAGAAAAGGCCTAGCGACAGATACGCAGTATTTT
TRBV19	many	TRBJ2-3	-	CASSIGGDTQYF	TGTGCCAGTAGTATCGGAGGAGATACGCAGTATTTT
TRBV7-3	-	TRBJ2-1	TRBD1	CASSSRTGHNEQFF	TGTGCCAGCAGCTCTCGGACAGGGCACAATGAGCAGTTCTTC
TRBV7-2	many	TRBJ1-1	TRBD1	CASTGQGGYTEAFF	TGTGCCAGCACTGGACAGGGAGGATACACTGAAGCTTTCTTT
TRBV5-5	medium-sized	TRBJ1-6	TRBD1	CASSSGQGPSPLHF	TGTGCCAGCAGCTCAGGACAGGGTCCTTCACCCCTCCACTTT
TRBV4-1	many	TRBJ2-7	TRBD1	CASSLGTATYEQYF	TGCGCCAGCAGCCTTGGGACAGCTACCTACGAGCAGTACTTC
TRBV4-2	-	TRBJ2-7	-	CASSQEGVGGPYEQYF	TGTGCCAGCAGCCAAGAGGGGGTTGGAGGCCCCTACGAGCAGTACTTC
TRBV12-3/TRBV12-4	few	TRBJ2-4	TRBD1	CASSPGTGGGENIQYF	TGTGCCAGCAGTCCAGGGACAGGGGGCGGGGAAAACATTCAGTACTTC
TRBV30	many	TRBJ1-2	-	CAWSGQKSAVGGYTF	TGTGCCTGGAGTGGACAGAAGAGCGCAGTAGGTGGCTACACCTTC
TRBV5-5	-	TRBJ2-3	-	CASSLATGIDTQYF	TGTGCCAGCAGCTTGGCCACGGGCATCGATACGCAGTATTTT
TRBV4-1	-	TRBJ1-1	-	CASSHDPQGSGTEAFF	TGCGCCAGCAGCCATGACCCCCAGGGGTCGGGAACTGAAGCTTTCTTT
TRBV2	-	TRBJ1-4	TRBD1	CASSPDRGTNEKLFF	TGTGCCAGCAGCCCTGACAGGGGGACTAATGAAAAACTGTTTTTT
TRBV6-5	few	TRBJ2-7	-	CASSAGPPEGYFSYEQYF	TGTGCCAGCAGTGCCGGGCCCCCGGAGGGCTATTTTTCCTACGAGCAGTACTTC
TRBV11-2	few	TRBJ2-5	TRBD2	CASSSGLAEETQYF	TGTGCCAGCAGCTCAGGACTAGCGGAAGAGACCCAGTACTTC
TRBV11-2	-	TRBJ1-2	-	CASSQDTGGYGYTF	TGTGCCAGCAGCCAAGACACAGGCGGGTATGGCTACACCTTC
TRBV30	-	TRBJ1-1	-	CAGTRGAFEAFF	TGTGCCGGGACCAGAGGGGCCTTTGAAGCTTTCTTT
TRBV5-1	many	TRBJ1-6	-	CASSLEDPSYNSPLHF	TGCGCCAGCAGCTTGGAGGACCCCTCCTATAATTCACCCCTCCACTTT
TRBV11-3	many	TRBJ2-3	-	CASSLAVTDTQYF	TGTGCCAGCAGCTTAGCAGTTACAGATACGCAGTATTTT
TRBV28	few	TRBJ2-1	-	CASVPASMNNEQFF	TGTGCCAGCGTGCCCGCTAGTATGAACAATGAGCAGTTCTTC
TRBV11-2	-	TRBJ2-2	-	CASSPAGSGELFF	TGTGCCAGCAGCCCGGCGGGGTCCGGGGAGCTGTTTTTT
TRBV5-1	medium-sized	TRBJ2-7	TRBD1	CASSTGTGGSYEQYF	TGCGCCAGCAGCACCGGGACAGGGGGTTCCTACGAGCAGTACTTC
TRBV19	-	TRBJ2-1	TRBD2	CASSIGGGVGSYNEQFF	TGTGCCAGTAGTATAGGTGGGGGGGTTGGGTCCTACAATGAGCAGTTCTTC
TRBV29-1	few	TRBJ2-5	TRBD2	CSVEEAGGRETQYF	TGCAGCGTTGAAGAAGCGGGGGGCCGGGAGACCCAGTACTTC
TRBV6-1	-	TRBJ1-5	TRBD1	CASSTGDGNQPQHF	TGTGCCAGCAGTACAGGGGATGGCAATCAGCCCCAGCATTTT
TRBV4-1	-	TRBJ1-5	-	CASSRSGLSNQPQHF	TGCGCCAGCAGCCGAAGTGGACTTAGCAATCAGCCCCAGCATTTT
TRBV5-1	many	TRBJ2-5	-	CASSSLSTQYF	TGCGCCAGCAGCTCCTTGTCGACCCAGTACTTC
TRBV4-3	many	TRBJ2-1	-	CASSQAAGKQFF	TGCGCCAGCAGCCAAGCCGCGGGGAAGCAGTTCTTC
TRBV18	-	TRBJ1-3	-	CASSPPTGNTIYF	TGTGCCAGCTCACCACCTACTGGAAACACCATATATTTT
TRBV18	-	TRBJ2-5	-	CASSTTMREETQYF	TGTGCCAGCTCCACCACAATGAGGGAGGAGACCCAGTACTTC
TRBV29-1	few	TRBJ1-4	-	CSANPGTGDEKLFF	TGCAGCGCAAACCCCGGGACGGGGGATGAAAAACTGTTTTTT
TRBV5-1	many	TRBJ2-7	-	CASSWSQGPNYEQYF	TGCGCCAGCAGCTGGAGTCAGGGGCCCAATTACGAGCAGTACTTC
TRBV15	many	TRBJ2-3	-	CATSRAGAGSDTQYF	TGTGCCACCAGCAGAGCAGGGGCAGGAAGCGATACGCAGTATTTT
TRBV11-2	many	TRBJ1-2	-	CASSSGSYGYTF	TGTGCCAGCAGCTCGGGGTCGTATGGCTACACCTTC
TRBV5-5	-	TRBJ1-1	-	CASSLGEGPTEAFF	TGTGCCAGCAGCTTGGGTGAGGGGCCGACTGAAGCTTTCTTT
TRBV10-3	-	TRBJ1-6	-	CAISPQDSPLHF	TGTGCCATCAGTCCACAGGACTCACCCCTCCACTTT
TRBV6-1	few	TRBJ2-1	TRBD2	CASSVSGGQYNEQFF	TGTGCCAGCAGTGTTAGCGGGGGCCAATACAATGAGCAGTTCTTC
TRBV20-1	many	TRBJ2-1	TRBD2	CSQRGGSYNEQFF	TGCAGTCAGCGGGGTGGCTCCTACAATGAGCAGTTCTTC
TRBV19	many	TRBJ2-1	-	CASTVDGYNEQFF	TGTGCCAGTACCGTCGACGGTTACAATGAGCAGTTCTTC
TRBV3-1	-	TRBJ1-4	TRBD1	CASSQGSGGDEKLFF	TGTGCCAGCAGCCAAGGTTCAGGGGGGGATGAAAAACTGTTTTTT
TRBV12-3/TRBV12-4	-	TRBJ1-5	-	CASTPFRQINQPQHF	TGTGCCAGCACCCCTTTTAGGCAGATCAATCAGCCCCAGCATTTT
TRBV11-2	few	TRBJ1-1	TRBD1	CASSAGTGGFEAFF	TGTGCCAGCAGTGCCGGGACAGGGGGTTTTGAAGCTTTCTTT
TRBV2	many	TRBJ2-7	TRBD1	CASRGTGPYEQYF	TGTGCCAGCAGGGGGACAGGGCCCTACGAGCAGTACTTC
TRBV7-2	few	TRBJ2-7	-	CASSLAQSGSYEQYF	TGTGCCAGCAGCTTAGCCCAGTCTGGTTCCTACGAGCAGTACTTC